This record concerns one T cell receptor beta chain sequence. Its antigen is as yet unknown. This CDR3 has 16 residues. Trimming removed 2 bases at V and 0 bases at J, with 8 bases between. The germline gives CDR1 LNHDA, CDR2 SQIVND (reference sequence). Over chemoradiotherapy, repertoires were sampled more than once. The sample is drawn from a study of chemoradiotherapy in HPV16-positive cancers. Study summary: Functional T-cell assays on a couple of HPV16-positive patients' cells defined candidate HPV-specific clones and common TCR motifs. Study findings and constraints: Better recurrence-free survival went with HPV-responsive T-cell expansion in HPV16-positive patients. Only a couple of HPV16-positive patients supplied the functional HPV-specificity definition.

Libraries were prepared by immunoSEQ multiplex PCR; TCRdb keeps only in-frame clonotypes and omits some of them. The sample includes 20,000 to 30,000 clones, roughly nine tenths of them seen just once. The rearrangement uses TRBV19 and TRBJ1-6; unclear D gene. The source of this sequence is a human donor with HPV-associated anogenital cancer. The material was blood, obtained from a patient who underwent chemoradiotherapy. The CDR3, as DNA: TGTGCCAGTAGTATAAGGAGGAGCTCCTATAATTCACCCCTCCACTTT. The encoded protein is CASSIRRSSYNSPLHF.